This paragraph reports one TCR beta chain. As yet, its antigen is unknown. This sample was included in a study of T cells after posttransplantation cyclophosphamide. Whole-study results and caveats: TRB clonality was highly associated with recipient CMV seropositivity and reactivation. Later blood repertoires were often dominated by clones from the donor CD8+ memory compartment. Skin or GI-infiltrating T cells shared few TRB sequences with blood.

Only in-frame clones appear in the TCRdb table, and some are missing; sequencing was by immunoSEQ multiplex PCR. This table has thousands of clones, about 85% appearing once. Germline V gene lookup returns CDR1 MNHEY and CDR2 SVGAGI. V gave up 6 bases and J gave up 4 bases; unmatched junction bases: 8. The CDR3 has 14 residues. Treatment was busulfan-fludarabine conditioning, a marrow graft, and cyclophosphamide on days +3 and +4. This receptor was taken from a male patient in his sixties who received an allogeneic stem cell transplant from a related donor and was CMV-positive. Some T cells may be graft donor cells. V usage is TRBV6-5 and J usage is TRBJ1-2, with 7 nucleotides matching TRBD1. Material: PBMCs, obtained around 6 months after allogeneic stem cell transplant with posttransplant cyclophosphamide. CDR3 sequence (DNA): TGTGCCAGCAGATCCCACACAGGGGTCTATGGCTACACCTTC. This gives the protein CASRSHTGVYGYTF.